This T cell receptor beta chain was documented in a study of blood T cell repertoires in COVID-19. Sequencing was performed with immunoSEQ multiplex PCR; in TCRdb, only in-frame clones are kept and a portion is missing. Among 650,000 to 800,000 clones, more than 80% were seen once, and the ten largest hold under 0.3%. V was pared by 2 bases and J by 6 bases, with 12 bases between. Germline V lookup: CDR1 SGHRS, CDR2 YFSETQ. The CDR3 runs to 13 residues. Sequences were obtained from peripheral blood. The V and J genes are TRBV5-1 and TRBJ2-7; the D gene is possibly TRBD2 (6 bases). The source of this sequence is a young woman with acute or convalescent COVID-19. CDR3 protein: CASSLRVEGEQYF. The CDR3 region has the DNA TGCGCCAGCAGCTTACGCGTGGAGGGCGAGCAGTACTTC.